Listed below are T cell receptor beta chains from one sample, sequenced in a study of T cell repertoires in cytomegalovirus infection. TCRdb re-analysed the reads in MiXCR, keeping a single row per CDR3 protein. The sample holds about 300,000 distinct CDR3 sequences, about a tenth seen once. The specimen sequenced was PBMCs. The receptors shown here come from a human donor in good health (CMV status not recorded). Some clones in this sample may be carry-over from other donors' samples. Each CDR3 is given with its conserved first and last residue. Fields, in order: J gene, D gene, clone size, V gene, CDR3 DNA, CDR3 protein. D genes are given only for firm matches. Clone sizes are given selectively: once, few, many, or a class where the clone is expanded.

J gene: TRBJ1-5
D gene: .
clone size: few
V gene: TRBV20-1
CDR3 DNA: TGCAGTGCTAGAGATCGAGTTATTAGCAATCAGCCCCAGCATTTT
CDR3 protein: CSARDRVISNQPQHF

J gene: TRBJ2-1
D gene: TRBD2
clone size: many
V gene: TRBV20-1
CDR3 DNA: TGCAGTGCTAGAGGGGTGGCTAGCGGGGACAATGAGCAGTTCTTC
CDR3 protein: CSARGVASGDNEQFF

J gene: TRBJ2-2
D gene: .
clone size: many
V gene: TRBV6-1
CDR3 DNA: TGTGCCAGCAGTTCACTACAGGGTTTCTCCGGGGAGCTGTTTTTT
CDR3 protein: CASSSLQGFSGELFF

J gene: TRBJ1-1
D gene: TRBD1
clone size: many
V gene: TRBV5-1
CDR3 DNA: TGCGCCAGCAGCTACGACAGGGGCCCCACTGAAGCTTTCTTT
CDR3 protein: CASSYDRGPTEAFF

J gene: TRBJ2-1
D gene: .
clone size: few
V gene: TRBV29-1
CDR3 DNA: TGCAGCGTTGACGACAGAACGCGAAGTCTTGAGCAGTTCTTC
CDR3 protein: CSVDDRTRSLEQFF

J gene: TRBJ2-1
D gene: TRBD1
clone size: many
V gene: TRBV7-2
CDR3 DNA: TGTGCCAGCAGCGTCGGGACAGGGGCTTCATATGAGCAGTTCTTC
CDR3 protein: CASSVGTGASYEQFF

J gene: TRBJ1-5
D gene: .
clone size: many
V gene: TRBV28
CDR3 DNA: TGTGCCAGCAGTTGGGATAGCAATCAGCCCCAGCATTTT
CDR3 protein: CASSWDSNQPQHF

J gene: TRBJ2-1
D gene: TRBD2
clone size: many
V gene: TRBV7-2
CDR3 DNA: TGTGCCAGCAGCATAAGGCGCGGGACTAGCGGGGCCAATGAGCAGTTCTTC
CDR3 protein: CASSIRRGTSGANEQFF

J gene: TRBJ2-1
D gene: .
clone size: many
V gene: TRBV12-3/TRBV12-4
CDR3 DNA: TGTGCCAGCAGTTTACACAGCTACAATGAGCAGTTCTTC
CDR3 protein: CASSLHSYNEQFF

J gene: TRBJ1-1
D gene: .
clone size: many
V gene: TRBV5-1
CDR3 DNA: TGCGCCAGCAGCTTGACAGGCATGAACACTGAAGCTTTCTTT
CDR3 protein: CASSLTGMNTEAFF

J gene: TRBJ1-1
D gene: TRBD1
clone size: .
V gene: TRBV20-1
CDR3 DNA: TGCAGTGCTAGGGACAGGGGGAACACTGAAGCTTTCTTT
CDR3 protein: CSARDRGNTEAFF

J gene: TRBJ1-6
D gene: .
clone size: many
V gene: TRBV7-2
CDR3 DNA: TGTGCCAGCAGCTTTCCCGGCAAAAGGAATTCACCCCTCCACTTT
CDR3 protein: CASSFPGKRNSPLHF

J gene: TRBJ1-5
D gene: .
clone size: many
V gene: TRBV28
CDR3 DNA: TGTGCCAGCAGTTGGACACTCAGCAATCAGCCCCAGCATTTT
CDR3 protein: CASSWTLSNQPQHF

J gene: TRBJ1-4
D gene: .
clone size: many
V gene: TRBV20-1
CDR3 DNA: TGCAGTGCTAGGATAGGGATTGATGAAAAACTGTTTTTT
CDR3 protein: CSARIGIDEKLFF

J gene: TRBJ2-5
D gene: TRBD1
clone size: many
V gene: TRBV12-3/TRBV12-4
CDR3 DNA: TGTGCCAGCAGTCCACGGACAGGGGAGGAGACCCAGTACTTC
CDR3 protein: CASSPRTGEETQYF

J gene: TRBJ2-6
D gene: .
clone size: many
V gene: TRBV12-3/TRBV12-4
CDR3 DNA: TGTGCCAGCAGTAACCCATACTCTGGGGCCAACGTCCTGACTTTC
CDR3 protein: CASSNPYSGANVLTF

J gene: TRBJ1-1
D gene: .
clone size: many
V gene: TRBV25-1
CDR3 DNA: TGTGCCAGCAGTGACGGGGTTCCTGAAGCTTTCTTT
CDR3 protein: CASSDGVPEAFF